The rows below give T cell receptor beta chains drawn from one sample of a study of blood T cell repertoires in COVID-19. Clones were read by immunoSEQ multiplex PCR, and TCRdb kept only the in-frame ones, dropping some. This sample yields under 300,000 clones, of which approximately 91% are seen a single time; approximately 2.2% belongs to the top ten. The specimen was peripheral blood. The receptors come from a woman aged 40 to 49 who had recovered from COVID-19. Each CDR3 is given with its conserved first and last residue. The D gene is left open where the match is weak. Size tells how often a clone was seen (once, few, many) or the class of an expanded clone, and some rows leave it out.

TRBV6-2/TRBV6-3	.	TRBJ1-1	.	CASSYPFGGTEAFF	TGTGCCAGCAGTTATCCTTTCGGTGGCACTGAAGCTTTCTTT
TRBV19	.	TRBJ2-7	TRBD2	CASSVGLAGDGEQYF	TGTGCCAGTAGTGTGGGGCTAGCGGGAGACGGCGAGCAGTACTTC
TRBV11-3	.	TRBJ2-7	.	CASKGGYEQYF	TGTGCCAGCAAAGGGGGTTACGAGCAGTACTTC
TRBV7-2	.	TRBJ1-2	.	CASSEWGHANYGYTF	TGTGCCAGCAGCGAGTGGGGACACGCTAACTATGGCTACACCTTC
TRBV3-1/TRBV3-2	once	TRBJ1-5	TRBD1	CASSQGDRGINQPQHF	TGTGCCAGCAGCCAAGGGGACAGGGGGATCAATCAGCCCCAGCATTTT
TRBV28	.	TRBJ1-2	TRBD1	CASTSWGDRGANYGYTF	TGTGCCAGCACCTCCTGGGGGGACAGGGGAGCTAACTATGGCTACACCTTC
TRBV6-5	.	TRBJ2-3	.	CATRTPGGTDTQYF	TGTGCCACAAGAACGCCCGGGGGCACAGATACGCAGTATTTT
TRBV7-2	.	TRBJ2-4	.	CASSPMGLAGGNIQYF	TGTGCCAGCAGCCCCATGGGTCTAGCCGGGGGAAACATTCAGTACTTC
TRBV7-9	.	TRBJ1-5	TRBD1	CASSYDGTGGQPQHF	TGTGCCAGCAGCTACGACGGGACAGGGGGTCAGCCCCAGCATTTT
TRBV5-1	once	TRBJ1-4	TRBD1	CASSLGQGAGDEKLFF	TGCGCCAGCAGCTTGGGACAGGGGGCAGGAGACGAAAAACTGTTTTTT
TRBV28	.	TRBJ1-5	.	CASSFGAYSNQPQHF	TGTGCCAGCAGTTTCGGAGCGTATAGCAATCAGCCTCAGCATTTT
TRBV14	once	TRBJ1-2	TRBD1	CASSHGRTGSTNYGYTF	TGTGCCAGCAGCCATGGTCGGACAGGATCAACTAACTATGGCTACACCTTC
TRBV2	.	TRBJ2-4	.	CASSENQGLAKNIQYF	TGTGCCAGCAGTGAAAACCAGGGACTAGCCAAAAACATTCAGTACTTC
TRBV4-3	few	TRBJ1-4	TRBD1	CASSQDLQGATTNEKLFF	TGCGCCAGCAGCCAAGATCTCCAGGGGGCTACAACTAATGAAAAACTGTTTTTT
TRBV27	.	TRBJ2-1	TRBD1	CASSLYGGTGSHNEQFF	TGTGCCAGCAGTTTATATGGAGGGACAGGGTCCCACAATGAGCAGTTCTTC
TRBV11-2	.	TRBJ2-1	TRBD2	CASSLAGGNEQFF	TGTGCCAGCAGCTTAGCGGGGGGTAATGAGCAGTTCTTC
TRBV7-9	.	TRBJ2-3	.	CASSPTLLRSTDTQYF	TGTGCCAGCAGCCCGACCCTTTTGCGGTCCACAGATACGCAGTATTTT
TRBV28	.	TRBJ2-6	TRBD1	CASSGPTGVGSGANVLTF	TGTGCCAGCAGCGGTCCGACAGGGGTGGGCTCTGGGGCCAACGTCCTGACTTTC
TRBV24-1	.	TRBJ2-2	.	CAISRGTGELFF	TGTGCCATTTCGCGGGGCACCGGGGAGCTGTTTTTT
TRBV5-1	.	TRBJ2-5	TRBD2	CASSPPGTSGGHQETQYF	TGCGCCAGCAGTCCGCCCGGGACTAGCGGGGGGCACCAAGAGACCCAGTACTTC
TRBV11-2	once	TRBJ2-7	TRBD2	CASSTSSGRGHEQYF	TGTGCCAGCAGCACTTCTAGCGGGAGAGGCCACGAGCAGTACTTC
TRBV2	.	TRBJ2-7	.	CASSEQGLYEQYF	TGTGCCAGCAGTGAACAGGGGCTCTACGAGCAGTACTTC
TRBV28	.	TRBJ2-7	TRBD1	CASSFWDRVYEQYF	TGTGCCAGCAGTTTTTGGGACAGGGTCTACGAGCAGTACTTC
TRBV10-3	.	TRBJ2-1	TRBD1	CAISGGTDYNEQFF	TGTGCCATCAGTGGAGGGACAGACTACAATGAGCAGTTCTTC
TRBV30	.	TRBJ2-7	.	CAWSWDLSYEQYF	TGTGCCTGGAGCTGGGACTTGAGCTACGAGCAGTACTTC
TRBV19	.	TRBJ2-5	TRBD2	CASSSPTTSGEETQYF	TGTGCCAGTAGCTCTCCAACCACTAGCGGGGAAGAGACCCAGTACTTC
TRBV7-8	.	TRBJ2-3	TRBD2	CASSPPDRGGTSGGVSSTDTQYF	TGTGCCAGCAGCCCACCCGACAGGGGTGGGACTAGCGGGGGGGTAAGTAGCACAGATACGCAGTATTTT
TRBV7-9	.	TRBJ2-1	TRBD2	CASSRLALSYNEQFF	TGTGCCAGCAGCCGACTAGCGCTATCCTACAATGAGCAGTTCTTC
TRBV18	.	TRBJ1-2	.	CASSPPVAQTTFNYGYTF	TGTGCCAGCTCACCACCGGTGGCACAGACTACTTTTAACTATGGCTACACCTTC
TRBV9	.	TRBJ2-6	.	CASSKGPGANVLTF	TGTGCCAGCAGCAAGGGGCCAGGGGCCAACGTCCTGACTTTC
TRBV13	.	TRBJ2-7	.	CASSLNFGGLARVDEQYF	TGTGCCAGCAGCTTAAATTTCGGGGGGCTAGCAAGGGTCGACGAGCAGTACTTC
TRBV5-3	.	TRBJ2-5	TRBD2	CARSLGLAGGWQETQYF	TGTGCCAGAAGCTTGGGGCTAGCGGGGGGATGGCAAGAGACCCAGTACTTC
TRBV4-1	.	TRBJ2-3	.	CASSQVASVSTDTQYF	TGCGCCAGCAGCCAAGTTGCTAGCGTTAGCACAGATACGCAGTATTTT
TRBV27	.	TRBJ2-5	.	CASSFRGPQETQYF	TGTGCCAGCAGTTTTCGGGGTCCACAAGAGACCCAGTACTTC
TRBV30	.	TRBJ2-7	.	CAWEGRSISGFSYEQYF	TGTGCCTGGGAGGGTCGGTCAATATCAGGTTTCTCCTACGAGCAGTACTTC
TRBV28	.	TRBJ1-5	.	CASSFPGQPQHF	TGTGCCAGCAGTTTTCCGGGACAGCCCCAGCATTTT
TRBV20-1	.	TRBJ2-7	TRBD2	CSASPFLAGGRYEQYF	TGCAGTGCTAGTCCCTTTCTAGCGGGGGGGCGGTACGAGCAGTACTTC
TRBV15	.	TRBJ2-2	.	CATAAILNTGELFF	TGTGCCACCGCCGCAATACTGAACACCGGGGAGCTGTTTTTT
TRBV6-6	.	TRBJ2-5	.	CASSYPTGTQETQYF	TGTGCCAGCAGTTACCCAACAGGGACACAAGAGACCCAGTACTTC
TRBV6-1	few	TRBJ2-7	.	CASSEQAMVYEQYF	TGTGCCAGCAGTGAACAGGCAATGGTTTACGAGCAGTACTTC
TRBV5-6	.	TRBJ1-1	TRBD1	CASSRPGTGLNTEAFF	TGTGCCAGCAGCCGTCCCGGGACAGGATTGAACACTGAAGCTTTCTTT
TRBV2	.	TRBJ1-4	.	CASSLGGRGEKLFF	TGTGCCAGCTCCCTCGGGGGGCGGGGGGAAAAACTGTTTTTT
TRBV6-2/TRBV6-3	.	TRBJ1-6	.	CASSRRGTENSPLHF	TGTGCCAGCAGTCGCCGCGGGACGGAGAATTCACCCCTCCACTTT